One and the same sample provided the 8 T cell receptor beta chains below, sequenced in a study of blood T cell repertoires in COVID-19. Sequenced by immunoSEQ multiplex PCR; TCRdb stores in-frame clones only, minus some. Of some 100,000 clones listed, around three quarters are singletons. Input material: peripheral blood. The receptor set was obtained from a human donor in a cohort sampled during active or convalescent COVID-19.

The chain recombines TRBV12-5 with TRBJ2-7; 8 bases map to TRBD1. Trimming at V came to 4 bases and at J to 7 bases, leaving 9 bases not matched to a gene. Germline V gene lookup returns CDR1 LGHNT and CDR2 FRNRAP. CDR3 length: 14 residues. CDR3 sequence (DNA): TGTGCTAGTGGTTGGGGACAGGCATCGGGGGAGCAGTACTTC. This encodes CASGWGQASGEQYF.

CDR3 residues: CASSWGRGQETQYF. CDR3 coding DNA: TGTGCCAGCAGTTGGGGCAGGGGGCAAGAGACCCAGTACTTC. The rearrangement links TRBV6-5 to TRBJ2-5; 7 bases fit TRBD1. CDR3 length equals 14 residues. Losses at the gene ends were 4 bases for V and 2 bases for J; bases not matched to a gene: 4. The V gene's germline CDR1 is MNHEY and CDR2 SVGAGI.

The V and J genes are TRBV9 and TRBJ2-4; D perhaps matches TRBD2 (5 bases). This CDR3 has 16 residues. V was pared by 4 bases and J by 2 bases, with 16 bases between. The V gene's germline CDR1 is SGDLS and CDR2 YYNGEE. CDR3 DNA: TGTGCCAGCAGCCCTCCTGGCGGGCGAACCAAAAACATTCAGTACTTC. Translated: CASSPPGGRTKNIQYF.

This chain links TRBV3-1 (or the pseudogene TRBV3-2) with TRBJ2-2, with TRBD2 matching over 8 bases. Trimming cost V 6 bases and J 4 bases; bases outside gene matches: 7. The CDR3 extends over 15 amino acids. Germline V gene data show CDR1 as LGHDT and CDR2 as YNNKEL (reference sequence). The CDR3: CASRLSGAGTGELFF. The CDR3 region has the DNA TGTGCCAGCAGGCTTAGCGGGGCGGGCACCGGGGAGCTGTTTTTT.

The chain couples TRBV7-2 to TRBJ2-1, with TRBD2 matching over 10 bases. V gave up 3 bases and J gave up 9 bases; unmatched junction bases: 5. CDR1 is SGHTA and CDR2 is FQGNSA in the germline V gene. CDR3 length equals 14 residues. CDR3 sequence (DNA): TGTGCCAGCAGCTTGATGAGCGGGAGGGGTGAGCAGTTCTTC. Translated: CASSLMSGRGEQFF. The whole variable domain, filled in from reference TRBV7-2 and TRBJ2-1, reads GAGVSQSPSNKVTEKGKDVELRCDPISGHTALYWYRQSLGQGLEFLIYFQGNSAPDKSGLPSDRFSAERTGGSVSTLTIQRTQQEDSAVYLCASSLMSGRGEQFFGPGTRLTVL.

V is TRBV25-1 and J is TRBJ1-2; 8 positions agree with TRBD1. With 2 bases clipped from V and 3 bases from J, the junction kept 5 bases outside the gene matches. The CDR3 loop spans 15 amino acids. Germline loops: CDR1 MGHDK, CDR2 SYGVNS. The CDR3 DNA sequence: TGTGCCAGCAGTGAAGGACAGGGACCCTACTATGGCTACACCTTC. This encodes CASSEGQGPYYGYTF.

This sequence joins TRBV21-1 and TRBJ1-6; the listed D gene, TRBD1, was not tested against the DNA. TRBV21-1 is classified as a pseudogene. The CDR3 consists of 15 residues. The CDR3 sequence: CAMIPGDRANSPLHF. The CDR3 bases are TGTGCCATGATTCCTGGGGACAGGGCTAATTCACCCCTCCACTTT.

In its sample, this clone was seen a few times. This chain connects TRBV7-2 to TRBJ1-5; D perhaps matches TRBD1 (5 bases). V was cut by 5 bases and J by 1 base, with 12 bases left in between. Germline assignment: CDR1 SGHTA and CDR2 FQGNSA. The CDR3 has 15 amino acids. This CDR3 reads CASSPHGGSNQPQHF. CDR3 nucleotides: TGTGCCAGCAGCCCTCACGGGGGGAGCAATCAGCCCCAGCATTTT.